These T cell receptor beta chains were read from a single sample in a study of OX40 agonist ivuxolimab in advanced cancers. TCRdb's copy holds only in-frame clones and misses some; the assay was immunoSEQ multiplex PCR. The repertoire holds about 79,000 clones, about 90% seen once, with around 0.5% in the top ten. Here the sequenced sample was CD4+ or CD8+ T cells sorted from blood, taken in a trial of the OX40 agonist ivuxolimab. The receptors were sampled from an adult with an advanced solid tumor such as melanoma, head and neck, liver or kidney cancer. CDR3s include the opening cysteine and the closing phenylalanine or tryptophan. D genes are given only for firm matches. Size is stated for part of the rows, as once, few or many counts, or as a class when the clone is expanded.

TRBV30,TRBJ1-1,.,TRBD1,TGTGCCTGGAGTACCGCCCGACCAGGGGGCAACACTGAAGCTTTCTTT,CAWSTARPGGNTEAFF
TRBV6-5,TRBJ1-6,.,TRBD1,TGTGCCAGCAGTCGACAGGGGGCTCAGGGATCACCCCTCCACTTT,CASSRQGAQGSPLHF
TRBV5-1,TRBJ2-2,.,.,TGCGCCAGCACGCCTCCAGGAAGGTACACCGGGGAGCTGTTTTTT,CASTPPGRYTGELFF
TRBV5-1,TRBJ2-4,.,TRBD1,TGCGCCAGCAGCTTGGGGGACAGGGGAGAGCAAAACATTCAGTACTTC,CASSLGDRGEQNIQYF
TRBV19,TRBJ2-5,.,.,TGTGCCAGTAGTCTGTACGACAGGACCGTTGGTGAGCAGTACTTC,CASSLYDRTVGEQYF
TRBV7-2,TRBJ1-3,.,.,TGTGCCAGCAGCTTAGTGGTCGGGAGCACTGGAAACACCATATATTTT,CASSLVVGSTGNTIYF
TRBV11-3,TRBJ1-4,.,.,TGTGCCAGCAGCATAACAGGGACGGGAAGGGAAAAACTGTTTTTT,CASSITGTGREKLFF
TRBV4-1,TRBJ2-3,.,.,TGCGCCAGCAGCCAAGAGCGGAAAAGCACAGATACGCAGTATTTT,CASSQERKSTDTQYF
TRBV2,TRBJ2-6,few,TRBD1,TGTGCCAGCCGATCGACAGGGGTCGGGGCCAACGTCCTGACTTTC,CASRSTGVGANVLTF
TRBV7-2,TRBJ1-5,once,.,TGTGCCAGCATCCTAACCCCAATATCCGGTCAGCCCCAGCATTTT,CASILTPISGQPQHF
TRBV5-1,TRBJ1-2,few,.,TGCGCCAGCAGCTCGGACCCTTCAAATCGGTATGGCTACACCTTC,CASSSDPSNRYGYTF
TRBV5-4,TRBJ1-3,.,.,TGTGCCAGCAGCTTGGGGAGTCCCTCTGGAAACACCATATATTTT,CASSLGSPSGNTIYF
TRBV11-3,TRBJ1-3,.,.,TGTGCCAGCAGCCCCCGAGACGGGGGGCCCCGCTCTGGAAACACCATATATTTT,CASSPRDGGPRSGNTIYF
TRBV19,TRBJ2-2,.,TRBD2,TGTGCCAGTAGTATACAAGCTAGCGGGGGGAACACCGGGGAGCTGTTTTTT,CASSIQASGGNTGELFF
TRBV11-2,TRBJ1-3,.,.,TGTGCCAGCAGCTCGGGACGGTTCTCTGGAAACACCATATATTTT,CASSSGRFSGNTIYF
TRBV5-5,TRBJ1-1,.,.,TGTGCCAGCAGCTTGATGGTTTCAGGGAACACTGAAGCTTTCTTT,CASSLMVSGNTEAFF
TRBV9,TRBJ2-6,.,.,TGTGCCAGCAGCTCGGAGTCCGGGGCCAACGTCCTGACTTTC,CASSSESGANVLTF
TRBV7-2,TRBJ1-2,.,TRBD1,TGTGCCAGCAGCTTAGGAGGCGGGACAGGAGCTAACTATGGCTACACCTTC,CASSLGGGTGANYGYTF
TRBV19,TRBJ1-6,.,TRBD1,TGTGCCAGTAATCCCGGGACAGGGTATAATTCACCCCTCCACTTT,CASNPGTGYNSPLHF
TRBV28,TRBJ2-3,.,TRBD2,TGTGCCAGCGGTGAAACTAGCGGCTTCACAGATACGCAGTATTTT,CASGETSGFTDTQYF
TRBV7-9,TRBJ1-2,.,.,TGTGCCAGCAGCTCCTGGCAGGGGCCCCCATATGGCTACACCTTC,CASSSWQGPPYGYTF
TRBV19,TRBJ2-1,.,.,TGTGCCAGTAGTTGGGGCGAGGGTGAGCAGTTCTTC,CASSWGEGEQFF
TRBV18,TRBJ2-7,.,TRBD2,TGTGCCAGCTCACCGGGACTAGCGGGAGGACTCGAGCAGTACTTC,CASSPGLAGGLEQYF
TRBV7-2,TRBJ1-5,.,TRBD1,TGTGCCAGCAGCCCCGGGGGGACAGCCCAGCCCCAGCATTTT,CASSPGGTAQPQHF
TRBV9,TRBJ2-2,.,.,TGTGCCAGCAGCGCAACTGGGACCGGGGAGCTGTTTTTT,CASSATGTGELFF
TRBV2,TRBJ1-5,.,.,TGTGCCAGCAGTGTAGGAACAGGAGGAAATCAGCCCCAGCATTTT,CASSVGTGGNQPQHF
TRBV6-5,TRBJ2-1,.,.,TGTGCCAGCAGCCCCAGCGGGCGGGCTACAAATGAGCAGTTCTTC,CASSPSGRATNEQFF
TRBV5-4,TRBJ2-7,.,TRBD1,TGTGCCAGCAGCCTTGGACAGGACTACGAGCAGTACTTC,CASSLGQDYEQYF
TRBV20-1,TRBJ1-1,.,.,TGCAGTGCTAGCAGGTTATCTGAAGCTTTCTTT,CSASRLSEAFF
TRBV5-8,TRBJ2-2,.,TRBD2,TGTGCCAGCAGCCGGACTAGCGGCAGCACCGGGGAGCTGTTTTTT,CASSRTSGSTGELFF
TRBV7-3,TRBJ2-1,.,TRBD2,TGTGCCAGCAGCGCCGGGACTAGCGGGAGGAATGAGCAGTTCTTC,CASSAGTSGRNEQFF
TRBV6-6,TRBJ1-2,.,.,TGTGCCAGCAGTAGGAGCCGGGACTATGGCTACACCTTC,CASSRSRDYGYTF
TRBV5-1,TRBJ2-7,.,.,TGCGCCAGCAGCCCCGTGGGGTCTGGGTACGAGCAGTACTTC,CASSPVGSGYEQYF
TRBV7-9,TRBJ2-1,.,.,TGTGCCAGCAGCTTAGGGTTGGTAGCGTCGTACAATGAGCAGTTCTTC,CASSLGLVASYNEQFF
TRBV30,TRBJ1-2,.,TRBD1,TGTGCCTGGAGTGCCGGGACAGTCTATGGCTACACCTTC,CAWSAGTVYGYTF
TRBV5-4,TRBJ2-7,once,.,TGTGCCAGCAGCTCCAGGGGGGGAACCTACGAGCAGTACTTC,CASSSRGGTYEQYF
TRBV28,TRBJ2-7,.,.,TGTGCCAGCAGTTCCGGTTCCGGGACAGGGGTTAGCGGGAGGGCCTTC,CASSSGSGTGVSGRAF
TRBV7-2,TRBJ2-7,.,.,TGTGCCAGCACCGGTCGCGGGGAATCTCTCGAGCAGTACTTC,CASTGRGESLEQYF
TRBV25-1,TRBJ1-5,.,TRBD1,TGTGCCAGCGGGGGACAGGGGGCAGAGGGCAATCAGCCCCAGCATTTT,CASGGQGAEGNQPQHF
TRBV9,TRBJ2-3,once,.,TGTGCCAGCAGCGCCCGCACAGATACGCAGTATTTT,CASSARTDTQYF
TRBV6-6,TRBJ2-2,.,TRBD1,TGTGCCAGCAGTTACAGGGACAGGGTTTATCCCGGGGAGCTGTTTTTT,CASSYRDRVYPGELFF
TRBV6-1,TRBJ1-5,.,.,TGTGCCAGCAGAGGCAGGTACAATCAGCCCCAGCATTTT,CASRGRYNQPQHF
TRBV30,TRBJ2-5,.,TRBD2,TGTGCCTGGAACGGACTAGCGGTCCAAGAGACCCAGTACTTC,CAWNGLAVQETQYF
TRBV7-3,TRBJ2-7,.,TRBD2,TGTGCCAGCAGCCAAAGCGGGAGGGTGGGGGAGCAGTACTTC,CASSQSGRVGEQYF
TRBV7-9,TRBJ1-2,.,.,TGTGCCAGCAGCCCGTCCCGGGTTCGGGGCTACACCTTC,CASSPSRVRGYTF
TRBV19,TRBJ2-7,.,TRBD1,TGTGCCAGTAGCACCAGGGGGACAGACGCCTACGAGCAGTACTTC,CASSTRGTDAYEQYF
TRBV5-1,TRBJ1-2,few,TRBD1,TGCGCCAGCAGCTTGGACACGACAGGGGGTCTGTACGGCTACACCTTC,CASSLDTTGGLYGYTF
TRBV19,TRBJ2-2,.,.,TGTGCCAGTAGTATTTGGTCAGGGTACACCGGGGAGCTGTTTTTT,CASSIWSGYTGELFF
TRBV11-3,TRBJ2-3,few,.,TGTGCCAGCAGCTTATACAGGGGCACAGATACGCAGTATTTT,CASSLYRGTDTQYF
TRBV6-6,TRBJ2-7,.,.,TGTGCCAGCAGTTATAGGCAGACCTACGAGCAGTACTTC,CASSYRQTYEQYF
TRBV27,TRBJ2-7,.,TRBD1,TGTGCCAGCAGTTTCTGGACAGGGGGCAACGAGCAGTACTTC,CASSFWTGGNEQYF
TRBV5-1,TRBJ2-3,.,TRBD1,TGCGCCAGCCAATTTTCAGGGGGCCCAGATACGCAGTATTTT,CASQFSGGPDTQYF
TRBV11-2,TRBJ1-3,.,TRBD1,TGTGCCAGCAGCCCCCGGGACAGTTACTCTGGAAACACCATATATTTT,CASSPRDSYSGNTIYF
TRBV9,TRBJ2-7,.,TRBD1,TGTGCCAGCAGCGTAGCAGGGGGCGTCTCTTACGAGCAGTACTTC,CASSVAGGVSYEQYF
TRBV11-3,TRBJ1-1,.,.,TGTGCCAGCAGCTTAGAGGGATATGGTACTGAAGCTTTCTTT,CASSLEGYGTEAFF
TRBV28,TRBJ1-4,.,.,TGTGCCAGCAGTTTCAGGGTTCTTACTAATGAAAAACTGTTTTTT,CASSFRVLTNEKLFF
TRBV4-1,TRBJ2-1,.,TRBD1,TGCGCCAGCAGCCAAGAGGGACAAAGGGGGCTCTACAATGAGCAGTTCTTC,CASSQEGQRGLYNEQFF